What follows is one TCR beta chain and its context. This entry is derived from a study of blood T cell repertoires in COVID-19. Germline CDR1 reads MNHEY; CDR2 reads SVGAGI. The V gene end was trimmed by 8 bases and the J gene end by 2 bases; junction bases not matched to a gene: 0. The length of the CDR3 is 13 residues. Repertoires were generated with immunoSEQ multiplex PCR, while TCRdb's copy carries only in-frame clones and drops some. The sample records about 180,000 clones, approximately 85% being singletons. V gene TRBV6-5 combines with J gene TRBJ1-5, with 10 bases lining up with TRBD1. The TCR comes from a man aged 55 to 70 with acute or convalescent COVID-19. Sequencing was done on a sample of peripheral blood. Written as DNA, the CDR3 is TGTGCCAGCGGGACAGGGGGCAATCAGCCCCAGCATTTT. Translating it yields CASGTGGNQPQHF.